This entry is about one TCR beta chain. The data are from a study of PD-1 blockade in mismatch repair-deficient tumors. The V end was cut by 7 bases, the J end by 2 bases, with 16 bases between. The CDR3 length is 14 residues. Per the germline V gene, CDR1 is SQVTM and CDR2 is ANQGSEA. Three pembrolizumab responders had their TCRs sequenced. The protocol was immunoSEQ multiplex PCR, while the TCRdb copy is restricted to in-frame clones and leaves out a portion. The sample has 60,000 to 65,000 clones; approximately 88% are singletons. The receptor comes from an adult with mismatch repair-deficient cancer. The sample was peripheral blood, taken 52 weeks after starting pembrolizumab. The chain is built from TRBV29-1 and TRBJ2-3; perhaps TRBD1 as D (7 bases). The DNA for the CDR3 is TGCAGCGCCCGACCCAGGGGGGTCACAGATACGCAGTATTTT. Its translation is CSARPRGVTDTQYF.